The next 6 T cell receptor beta chains were all read from a single sample in a study of blood T cell repertoires in COVID-19. Measured with immunoSEQ multiplex PCR; TCRdb has only the in-frame clones, and not every one. The sample includes roughly 500,000 clones, roughly 90% of them seen just once. The sequenced sample was PBMCs or T cells enriched from blood (not recorded which). Receptor source: a woman aged 40 to 50 who had recovered from COVID-19.

The rearrangement joins TRBV27 to TRBJ1-1, with a tentative D call TRBD1 (5 bases). V was clipped by 0 bases and J by 4 bases, with 12 bases between them. The V gene's germline CDR1 is MNHEY and CDR2 SMNVEV (reference sequence). The CDR3 loop spans 15 amino acids. The CDR3 region has the DNA TGTGCCAGCAGTTTATCTATGGGGGGTGTCACTGAAGCTTTCTTT. This sequence encodes CASSLSMGGVTEAFF.

This chain joins TRBV7-9 and TRBJ2-7; the D is unclear. From germline, CDR1 is SEHNR and CDR2 FQNEAQ (reference sequence). This CDR3 is built from 11 residues. Between the trimmed V and J ends, which lost 4 bases and 5 bases, there was a span of 6 bases. In nucleotides, the CDR3 is TGTGCCAGCAGCTCCCTAGACGAGCAGTACTTC. Its protein product is CASSSLDEQYF. The variable domain in full, completed from reference TRBV7-9 and TRBJ2-7, reads DTGVSQNPRHKITKRGQNVTFRCDPISEHNRLYWYRQTLGQGPEFLTYFQNEAQLEKSRLLSDRFSAERPKGSFSTLEIQRTEQGDSAMYLCASSSLDEQYFGPGTRLTVT.

There are many counts of this clone. The rearrangement uses TRBV7-2 and TRBJ2-7; 7 bases agree with TRBD2. Germline CDR1 and CDR2: SGHTA and FQGNSA. There are 13 residues in the CDR3. The V and J ends lost 6 bases and 3 bases, in that order; junction bases with no gene match: 5. For the CDR3, the DNA is TGTGCCAGCAGATCGGGGGGTGACTACGAGCAGTACTTC. Its protein is CASRSGGDYEQYF. The full variable domain, completed using reference TRBV7-2 and TRBJ2-7, is GAGVSQSPSNKVTEKGKDVELRCDPISGHTALYWYRQSLGQGLEFLIYFQGNSAPDKSGLPSDRFSAERTGGSVSTLTIQRTQQEDSAVYLCASRSGGDYEQYFGPGTRLTVT.

V usage is TRBV6-5 and J usage is TRBJ2-5, with a weak D call TRBD2 (5 bases). The V end lost 4 bases, the J end lost 5 bases, and 17 bases lay between the germline ends. The V gene's germline CDR1 is MNHEY and CDR2 SVGAGI. CDR3 length equals 15 residues. CDR3 sequence (DNA): TGTGCCAGCAGTTTTAGCGTACTACATGGGGAGACCCAGTACTTC. Residues: CASSFSVLHGETQYF.

The chain couples TRBV5-1 to TRBJ1-5; D not resolved. The germline V and J ends were trimmed by 0 bases and 6 bases, with 10 bases remaining between them. The CDR3 has 14 amino acids. CDR1 and CDR2 from the germline V gene are SGHRS and YFSETQ. CDR3 nucleotides: TGCGCCAGCAGCTTGGATCTAGGGAGTCAGCCCCAGCATTTT. Protein product: CASSLDLGSQPQHF.

This chain links TRBV6-5 with TRBJ1-3; D possibly corresponds to TRBD1 (6 bases). Looked up from germline, CDR1 is MNHEY and CDR2 is SVGAGI. The CDR3 loop spans 13 amino acids. V was clipped by 11 bases and J by 4 bases, with 15 bases between them. The CDR3 DNA is TGTGCCGTCCTACCAGGGGCCGGAAACACCATATATTTT. Protein sequence: CAVLPGAGNTIYF.